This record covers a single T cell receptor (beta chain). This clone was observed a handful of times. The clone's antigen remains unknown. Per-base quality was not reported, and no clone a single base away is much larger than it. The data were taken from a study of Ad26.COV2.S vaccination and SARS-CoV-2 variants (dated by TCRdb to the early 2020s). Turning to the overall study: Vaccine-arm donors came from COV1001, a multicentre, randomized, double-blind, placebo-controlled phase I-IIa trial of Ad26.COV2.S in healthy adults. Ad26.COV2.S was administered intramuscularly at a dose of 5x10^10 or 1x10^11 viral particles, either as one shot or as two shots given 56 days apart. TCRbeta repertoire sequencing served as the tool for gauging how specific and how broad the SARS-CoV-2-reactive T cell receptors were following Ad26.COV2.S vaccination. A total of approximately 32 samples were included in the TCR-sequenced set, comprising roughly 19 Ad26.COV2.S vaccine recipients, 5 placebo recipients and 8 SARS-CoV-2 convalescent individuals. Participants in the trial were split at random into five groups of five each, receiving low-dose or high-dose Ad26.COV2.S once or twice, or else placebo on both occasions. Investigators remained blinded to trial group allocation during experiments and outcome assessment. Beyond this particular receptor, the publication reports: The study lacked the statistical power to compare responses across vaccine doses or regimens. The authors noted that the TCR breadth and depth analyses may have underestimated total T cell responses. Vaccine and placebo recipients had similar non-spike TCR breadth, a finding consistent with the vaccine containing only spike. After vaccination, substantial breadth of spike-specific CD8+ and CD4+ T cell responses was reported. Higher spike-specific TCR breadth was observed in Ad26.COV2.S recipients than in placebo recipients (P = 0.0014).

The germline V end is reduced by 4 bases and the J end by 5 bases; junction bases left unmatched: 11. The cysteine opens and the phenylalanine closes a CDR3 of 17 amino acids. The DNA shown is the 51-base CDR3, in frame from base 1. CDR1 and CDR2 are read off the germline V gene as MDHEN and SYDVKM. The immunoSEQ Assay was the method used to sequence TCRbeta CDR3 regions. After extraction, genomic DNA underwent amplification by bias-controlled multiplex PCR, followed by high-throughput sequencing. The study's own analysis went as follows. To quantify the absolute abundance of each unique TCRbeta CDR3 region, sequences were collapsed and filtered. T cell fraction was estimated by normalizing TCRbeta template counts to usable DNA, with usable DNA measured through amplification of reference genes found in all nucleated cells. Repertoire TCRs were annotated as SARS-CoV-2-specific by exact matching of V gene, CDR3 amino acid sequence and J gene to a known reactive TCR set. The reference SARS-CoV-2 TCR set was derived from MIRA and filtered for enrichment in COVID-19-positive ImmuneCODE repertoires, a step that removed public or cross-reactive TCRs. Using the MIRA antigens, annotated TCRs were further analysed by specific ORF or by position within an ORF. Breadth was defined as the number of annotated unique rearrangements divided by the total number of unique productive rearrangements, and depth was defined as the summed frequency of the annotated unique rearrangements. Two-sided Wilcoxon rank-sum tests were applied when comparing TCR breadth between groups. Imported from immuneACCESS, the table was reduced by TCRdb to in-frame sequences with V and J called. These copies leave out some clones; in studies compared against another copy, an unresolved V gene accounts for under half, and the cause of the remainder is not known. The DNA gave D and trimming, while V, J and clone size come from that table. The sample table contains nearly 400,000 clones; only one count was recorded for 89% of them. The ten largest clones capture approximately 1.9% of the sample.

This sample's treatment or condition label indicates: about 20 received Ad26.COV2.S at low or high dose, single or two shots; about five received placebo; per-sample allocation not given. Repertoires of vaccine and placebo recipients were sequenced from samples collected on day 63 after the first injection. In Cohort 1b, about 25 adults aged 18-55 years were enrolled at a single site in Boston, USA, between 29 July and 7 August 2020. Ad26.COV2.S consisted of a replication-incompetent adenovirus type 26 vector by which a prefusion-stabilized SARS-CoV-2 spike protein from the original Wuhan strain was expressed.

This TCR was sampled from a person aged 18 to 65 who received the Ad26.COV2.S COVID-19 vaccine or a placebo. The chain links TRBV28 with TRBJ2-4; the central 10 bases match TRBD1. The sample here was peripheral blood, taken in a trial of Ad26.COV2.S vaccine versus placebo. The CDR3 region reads CASSSASRDRGENIQYF. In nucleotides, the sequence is TGTGCCAGCAGTTCCGCGTCCCGGGACAGGGGAGAAAACATTCAGTACTTC.